This is a list of T cell receptor beta chains from one sample in a study of identical twins. TCRdb called the 5' RACE reads again in MiXCR, with one record for every CDR3 protein. The data contain more than 250,000 distinct CDR3 sequences, roughly 8.6% of them singletons. The sample was also linked to a second study, of yellow fever vaccine responses in identical twins.

The sequencing input was memory (CD45RO+) T cells sorted from blood. The receptor set was obtained from a woman younger than 30 in good health. CDR3s include the opening cysteine and the closing phenylalanine or tryptophan. A D gene is named only where the DNA matches it firmly. Rows give clone size only sometimes, using once, few, many, or a class for an expanded clone.

J gene,V gene,clone size,D gene,CDR3 DNA,CDR3 protein
TRBJ2-7,TRBV5-1,many,NA,TGCGCCAGCAGCTCCGCGGGGAGGCAGTACTTC,CASSSAGRQYF
TRBJ1-1,TRBV7-9,many,NA,TGTGCCAGCAGCTTAGGAGTCCGGGCCGGTGAAGCTTTCTTT,CASSLGVRAGEAFF
TRBJ2-2,TRBV9,few,NA,TGTGCCAGCAGCGTAGGACCTAGCTCATACACCGGGGAGCTGTTTTTT,CASSVGPSSYTGELFF
TRBJ2-2,TRBV7-8,few,TRBD2,TGTGCCAGCAGCGAAAGACTAGCGGGAGTATCCGGGGAGCTGTTTTTT,CASSERLAGVSGELFF
TRBJ2-1,TRBV20-1,NA,TRBD2,TGCAGTGCTAGGCTAGCGGGCAATGAGCAGTTCTTC,CSARLAGNEQFF
TRBJ1-4,TRBV9,many,NA,TGTGCCAGCAGCGTATCGATCGCAACTAATGAAAAACTGTTTTTT,CASSVSIATNEKLFF
TRBJ2-5,TRBV3-1,many,NA,TGTGCCAGCAGCCAAGCGCAAGAGACCCAGTACTTC,CASSQAQETQYF
TRBJ2-3,TRBV5-1,NA,NA,TGCGCCAGCAGCTTATCAGCCAGGGATACGCAGTATTTT,CASSLSARDTQYF
TRBJ2-3,TRBV4-1,few,NA,TGCGCCAGCACCGGACTCCTTGGTGGCACGCAGTATTTT,CASTGLLGGTQYF
TRBJ2-1,TRBV7-3,NA,TRBD2,TGTGCCAGCAGTCGGACTAGCGGGAGATTCGGTGAGCAGTTCTTC,CASSRTSGRFGEQFF
TRBJ1-2,TRBV7-9,NA,NA,TGTGCCAGCACCTACTTATCAGGGAAGGTAGACTATGGCTACACCTTC,CASTYLSGKVDYGYTF
TRBJ2-1,TRBV7-3,NA,TRBD2,TGTGCCAGCAGCCCGACGGGGCGGCTAACTAGCGGGAGGGCCCGGGAGCAGTTCTTC,CASSPTGRLTSGRAREQFF
TRBJ2-2,TRBV14,few,NA,TGTGCCAGCAGCCTCACTTGGGGACATCTCACCGGGGAGCTGTTTTTT,CASSLTWGHLTGELFF
TRBJ2-7,TRBV5-4,few,TRBD1,TGTGCCAGCAGCCAGCCAGGGACAGAATACGAGCAGTACTTC,CASSQPGTEYEQYF
TRBJ2-1,TRBV7-9,many,TRBD2,TGTGCCAGCAGTACATGGCGGGGGTACAATGAGCAGTTCTTC,CASSTWRGYNEQFF
TRBJ2-3,TRBV7-9,many,NA,TGTGCCAGCAGCTTATCGGGAACAGATACGCAGTATTTT,CASSLSGTDTQYF
TRBJ1-1,TRBV5-1,NA,TRBD1,TGCGCCAGCAGCTCGAAACCGACAGGGGACACTGAAGCTTTCTTT,CASSSKPTGDTEAFF
TRBJ2-5,TRBV6-2/TRBV6-3,few,NA,TGTGCCAGCAGGTCGACGGCGCCTAATGGGGAGACCCAGTACTTC,CASRSTAPNGETQYF
TRBJ1-2,TRBV3-1,NA,NA,TGTGCCAGCAGCCAAGGAGTACAGAGGGGTGGCTACACCTTC,CASSQGVQRGGYTF
TRBJ2-3,TRBV5-5,NA,TRBD2,TGTGCCAGCAGGAGAGCGGGAGAGACAGATACGCAGTATTTT,CASRRAGETDTQYF
TRBJ2-5,TRBV5-1,few,NA,TGCGCCAGCAGCTTGGGGGCGGACCGAGAGACCCAGTACTTC,CASSLGADRETQYF
TRBJ2-7,TRBV6-1,NA,TRBD2,TGTGCCAGCAGTGCGACTAGCGGAGCCTACGAGCAGTACTTC,CASSATSGAYEQYF
TRBJ2-1,TRBV28,few,TRBD2,TGTGCCAGCAGCCCGCGGACTAGCCCCAATGAGCAGTTCTTC,CASSPRTSPNEQFF
TRBJ1-5,TRBV5-1,many,NA,TGCGCCAGCAAAACGGTATTCTGGGACAATCAGCCCCAGCATTTT,CASKTVFWDNQPQHF
TRBJ1-5,TRBV20-1,few,TRBD1,TGCAGTGCTAGAGGCATGGGACAGGGGGCCAGGCAGCCCCAGCATTTT,CSARGMGQGARQPQHF
TRBJ2-1,TRBV11-2,NA,TRBD2,TGTGCCAGCAGCTTAATTAGCGGGAGTAACAATGAGCAGTTCTTC,CASSLISGSNNEQFF
TRBJ2-1,TRBV5-1,many,NA,TGCGCCAGCAGCTTGGAGGACGGATCCCGGGAGCAGTTCTTC,CASSLEDGSREQFF
TRBJ2-3,TRBV7-8,NA,TRBD2,TGTGCCAGCAGCTTCTTGGGACTAGACGGCACAGATACGCAGTATTTT,CASSFLGLDGTDTQYF
TRBJ1-6,TRBV6-5,NA,TRBD1,TGTGCCAGCAGTTACCACAGGGGTAATTCACCCCTCCACTTT,CASSYHRGNSPLHF
TRBJ2-2,TRBV20-1,NA,TRBD2,TGCAGTGCTCAGGGACTAGCGGGAGGTGACACCGGGGAGCTGTTTTTT,CSAQGLAGGDTGELFF
TRBJ2-5,TRBV4-2,few,TRBD1,TGTGCCAGCAGCCAAGATCCGGGACAGGGCTCTTCCAACCAGTACTTC,CASSQDPGQGSSNQYF
TRBJ2-2,TRBV6-2/TRBV6-3,few,TRBD2,TGTGCCAGCAGGATACTAGCGGGGGACACCGGGGAGCTGTTTTTT,CASRILAGDTGELFF
TRBJ2-3,TRBV29-1,many,TRBD2,TGCAGCGTTGAAGGTGGCGGGAGGGCAGATACGCAGTATTTT,CSVEGGGRADTQYF
TRBJ1-1,TRBV6-1,many,NA,TGTGCCACCAAACTTAGCCCTTGGGCGGTGAACACTGAAGCTTTCTTT,CATKLSPWAVNTEAFF
TRBJ2-7,TRBV7-8,NA,TRBD1,TGTGCCAGCAGCTTAGCGGGACAGGACTACGAGCAGTACTTC,CASSLAGQDYEQYF
TRBJ1-5,TRBV11-2,many,NA,TGTGCCAGCAGCCCAGGGAGGTTGGGCAGTAGCAATCAGCCCCAGCATTTT,CASSPGRLGSSNQPQHF
TRBJ2-7,TRBV2,few,TRBD2,TGTGCCAGCAGTGTACTAGCGTCCTACGAGCAGTACTTC,CASSVLASYEQYF
TRBJ2-1,TRBV19,NA,TRBD1,TGTGCCACCCGACAGGGAAGGGTCGGCGATGAGCAGTTCTTC,CATRQGRVGDEQFF
TRBJ2-3,TRBV3-1,NA,NA,TGTGCCAGCAGCCCACATACCCAGACAGGTACAGATACGCAGTATTTT,CASSPHTQTGTDTQYF
TRBJ2-3,TRBV7-6,many,TRBD1,TGTGCCAGCAGCTTCGGACAGGGGGGCACAGATACGCAGTATTTT,CASSFGQGGTDTQYF
TRBJ1-4,TRBV5-1,NA,NA,TGCGCCAGCCGACTCCCGGGGGGAGTCCTGTTTTTT,CASRLPGGVLFF
TRBJ2-3,TRBV21-1,NA,NA,TGTGCCAGCAGCAAACCGGTGGGCCTTTCCGATGGGTATTTT,CASSKPVGLSDGYF
TRBJ2-1,TRBV3-1,many,NA,TGTGCCAGCAGCCAAGAATGGGTAGAGAGCTACAATGAGCAGTTCTTC,CASSQEWVESYNEQFF
TRBJ2-1,TRBV6-1,few,TRBD2,TGTGCCAGCAGAACAACTAGCGGGGGGCCCCACCGTTCCTACAATGAGCAGTTCTTC,CASRTTSGGPHRSYNEQFF
TRBJ2-2,TRBV6-5,NA,TRBD2,TGTGCCAGCAGTTCCGGGACTAGCGTCGCAACCGGGGAGCTGTTTTTT,CASSSGTSVATGELFF
TRBJ2-7,TRBV2,NA,NA,TGTGCCAGCAGCTGGGAGTACGAGCAGTACTTC,CASSWEYEQYF
TRBJ2-1,TRBV12-3/TRBV12-4,few,NA,TGTGCCAGCACTTCAGGGGCTGACTCCTACAATGAGCAGTTCTTC,CASTSGADSYNEQFF
TRBJ1-2,TRBV6-1,many,NA,TGTGCCAGCAGTGAAAGTTCGCAGACCTATGGCTACACCTTC,CASSESSQTYGYTF
TRBJ2-2,TRBV20-1,NA,NA,TGCAGTGCTAGAGGCGGCGGAGGGAACACCGGGGAGCTGTTTTTT,CSARGGGGNTGELFF
TRBJ2-5,TRBV12-3/TRBV12-4,many,NA,TGTGCCAGCAGTGGCGGACAGAAAGAGACCCAGTACTTC,CASSGGQKETQYF
TRBJ2-7,TRBV20-1,many,TRBD1,TGCAGTGCTACGCACAGGGGGTCCTACGAGCAGTACTTC,CSATHRGSYEQYF
TRBJ2-3,TRBV20-1,NA,NA,TGCAGTTATATCGGGGGAAGGGCAGATACGCAGTATTTT,CSYIGGRADTQYF
TRBJ2-1,TRBV3-1,few,NA,TGTGCCAGCAGCCGGGCCGGGACACTCAATGAGCAGTTCTTC,CASSRAGTLNEQFF
TRBJ2-1,TRBV6-4,few,TRBD2,TGTGCCAGCAGTGAACGACTAGCGGGGACCGGGGGTGAGCAGTTCTTC,CASSERLAGTGGEQFF